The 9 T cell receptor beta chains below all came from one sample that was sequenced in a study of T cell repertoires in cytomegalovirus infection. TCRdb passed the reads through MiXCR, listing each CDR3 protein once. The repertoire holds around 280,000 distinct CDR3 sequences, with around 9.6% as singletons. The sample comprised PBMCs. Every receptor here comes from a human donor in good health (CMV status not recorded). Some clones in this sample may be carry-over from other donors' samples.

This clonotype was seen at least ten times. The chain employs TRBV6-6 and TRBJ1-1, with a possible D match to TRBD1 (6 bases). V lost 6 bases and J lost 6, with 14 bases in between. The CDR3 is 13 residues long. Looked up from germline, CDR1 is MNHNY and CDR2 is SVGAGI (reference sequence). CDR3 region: CASSPQGRAEAFF. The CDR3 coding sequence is TGTGCCAGCAGCCCTCAGGGGAGGGCTGAAGCTTTCTTT.

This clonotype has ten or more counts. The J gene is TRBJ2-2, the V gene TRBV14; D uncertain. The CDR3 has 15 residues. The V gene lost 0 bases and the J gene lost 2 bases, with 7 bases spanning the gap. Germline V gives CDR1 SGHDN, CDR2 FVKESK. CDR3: CASSQESSNTGELFF. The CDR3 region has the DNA TGTGCCAGCAGCCAAGAGTCTTCAAACACCGGGGAGCTGTTTTTT.

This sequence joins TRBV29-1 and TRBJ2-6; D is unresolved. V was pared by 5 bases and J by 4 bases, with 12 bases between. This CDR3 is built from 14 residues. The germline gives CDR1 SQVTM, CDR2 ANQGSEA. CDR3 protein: CSVRISDGANVLTF. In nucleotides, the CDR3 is TGCAGCGTTCGGATTTCAGACGGGGCCAACGTCCTGACTTTC.

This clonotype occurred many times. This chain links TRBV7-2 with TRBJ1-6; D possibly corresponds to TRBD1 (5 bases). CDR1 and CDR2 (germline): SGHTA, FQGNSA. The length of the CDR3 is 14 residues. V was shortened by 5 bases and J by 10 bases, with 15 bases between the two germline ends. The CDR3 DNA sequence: TGTGCCAGCAGCGCTGAGGAGGGACGATCACCCCTCCACTTT. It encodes CASSAEEGRSPLHF.

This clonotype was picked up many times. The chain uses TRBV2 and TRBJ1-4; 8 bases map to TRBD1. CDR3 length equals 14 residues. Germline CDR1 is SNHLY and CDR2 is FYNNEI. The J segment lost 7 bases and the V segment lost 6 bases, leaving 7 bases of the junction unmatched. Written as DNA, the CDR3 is TGTGCCAGCAGGGACGGGACAGGCGGTGAAAAACTGTTTTTT. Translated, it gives CASRDGTGGEKLFF.

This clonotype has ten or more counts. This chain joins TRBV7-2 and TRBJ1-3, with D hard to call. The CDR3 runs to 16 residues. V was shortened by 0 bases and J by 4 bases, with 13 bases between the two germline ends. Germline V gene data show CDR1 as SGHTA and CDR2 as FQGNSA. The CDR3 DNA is TGTGCCAGCAGCTTAGCGGAAGCTGATATGGGAAACACCATATATTTT. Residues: CASSLAEADMGNTIYF.

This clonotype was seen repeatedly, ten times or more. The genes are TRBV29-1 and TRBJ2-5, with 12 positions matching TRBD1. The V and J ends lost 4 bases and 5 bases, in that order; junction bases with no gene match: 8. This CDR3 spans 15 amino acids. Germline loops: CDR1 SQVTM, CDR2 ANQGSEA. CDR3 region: CSVVGDRGRRETQYF. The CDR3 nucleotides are TGCAGCGTTGTAGGGGACAGGGGGCGACGGGAGACCCAGTACTTC.

The CDR3 reads CASSESPRRGDVYEQYF. CDR3 coding DNA: TGTGCCAGCAGTGAATCCCCTCGGAGGGGGGACGTCTATGAGCAGTACTTC. This chain uses TRBV25-1 with TRBJ2-1, with D possibly called TRBD1 or TRBD2 (6 bases each). TRBJ2-7 explains the end of the DNA better; the J call may be wrong. This CDR3 comprises 17 residues. Germline assignment: CDR1 MGHDK and CDR2 SYGVNS.

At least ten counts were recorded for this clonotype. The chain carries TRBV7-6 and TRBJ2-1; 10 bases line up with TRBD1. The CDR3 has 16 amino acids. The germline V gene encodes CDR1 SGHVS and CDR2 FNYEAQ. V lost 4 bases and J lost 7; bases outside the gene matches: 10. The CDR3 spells CASSSFQDRGSNEQFF. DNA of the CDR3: TGTGCCAGCAGCTCCTTTCAGGACAGGGGGTCGAATGAGCAGTTCTTC.